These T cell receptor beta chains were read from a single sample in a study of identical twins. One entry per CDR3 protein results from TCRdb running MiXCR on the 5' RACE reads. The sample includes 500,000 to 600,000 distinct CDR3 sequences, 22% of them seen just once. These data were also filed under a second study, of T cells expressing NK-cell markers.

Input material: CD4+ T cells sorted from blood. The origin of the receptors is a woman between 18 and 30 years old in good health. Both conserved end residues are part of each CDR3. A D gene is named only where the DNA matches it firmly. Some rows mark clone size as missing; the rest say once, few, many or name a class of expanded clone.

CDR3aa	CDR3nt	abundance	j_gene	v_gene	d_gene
CASSLWLAGGNEQFF	TGTGCCAGCAGCTTATGGCTAGCGGGAGGTAACGAGCAGTTCTTC	few	TRBJ2-1	TRBV7-2	TRBD2
CASSFGRAGEKLFF	TGTGCCAGCAGTTTTGGCAGGGCGGGTGAAAAACTGTTTTTT	few	TRBJ1-4	TRBV12-3/TRBV12-4	.
CSARLGLNSPLHF	TGCAGTGCTCGACTGGGATTGAATTCACCCCTCCACTTT	few	TRBJ1-6	TRBV20-1	.
CASETLGFDEQFF	TGTGCCAGCGAGACACTAGGATTCGATGAGCAGTTCTTC	few	TRBJ2-1	TRBV6-2/TRBV6-3	.
CSVRLAGGTDTQYF	TGCAGCGTCAGACTAGCGGGAGGGACAGATACGCAGTATTTT	few	TRBJ2-3	TRBV29-1	TRBD2
CASSKLAGANNEQFF	TGTGCCAGTAGTAAACTAGCGGGGGCCAACAATGAGCAGTTCTTC	.	TRBJ2-1	TRBV19	TRBD2
CASSVVAGEEKLFF	TGCGCCAGCAGCGTTGTAGCAGGGGAAGAAAAACTGTTTTTT	.	TRBJ1-4	TRBV5-1	.
CASRKDLAGTEAFF	TGTGCCAGCAGGAAAGACCTCGCAGGAACTGAAGCTTTCTTT	.	TRBJ1-1	TRBV12-3/TRBV12-4	.
CASSIQDALVNTIYF	TGTGCCAGCTCAATTCAGGACGCTCTTGTAAACACCATATATTTT	.	TRBJ1-3	TRBV18	.
CSARDGVGYGYTF	TGCAGTGCTAGAGACGGGGTCGGCTATGGCTACACCTTC	many	TRBJ1-2	TRBV20-1	.
CASSLRTRGNEQFF	TGCGCCAGCAGCTTGAGGACTCGGGGCAATGAGCAGTTCTTC	few	TRBJ2-1	TRBV5-1	.
CSARPHVGWETQYF	TGCAGCGCTAGGCCCCATGTCGGGTGGGAGACCCAGTACTTC	few	TRBJ2-5	TRBV20-1	.
CASSRSPYEQYF	TGTGCCAGCAGTAGGTCGCCCTACGAGCAGTACTTC	.	TRBJ2-7	TRBV6-5	.
CASSSPAAPYEQYF	TGTGCCAGCAGCTCTCCCGCAGCTCCCTACGAGCAGTACTTC	few	TRBJ2-7	TRBV6-1	.
CSASSERGSYNEQFF	TGCAGTGCCAGTAGCGAGAGGGGCTCCTACAATGAGCAGTTCTTC	once	TRBJ2-1	TRBV20-1	.
CSASWWNTEAFF	TGCAGCGCATCATGGTGGAACACTGAAGCTTTCTTT	few	TRBJ1-1	TRBV29-1	.
CASSSGRGLGSNQPQHF	TGTGCCAGCAGCTCGGGCCGGGGACTTGGAAGCAATCAGCCCCAGCATTTT	many	TRBJ1-5	TRBV7-9	.
CASSSLTRNTEAFF	TGTGCCAGCAGTAGTCTGACAAGGAACACTGAAGCTTTCTTT	.	TRBJ1-1	TRBV2	.
CSVEIGRETQYF	TGCAGCGTTGAAATCGGGAGAGAGACCCAGTACTTC	.	TRBJ2-5	TRBV29-1	.
CASSPFGRESSSSYNEQFF	TGTGCCAGCTCACCATTTGGACGGGAGAGTTCTAGCTCCTACAATGAGCAGTTCTTC	.	TRBJ2-1	TRBV18	.
CASRWDSSPSEQYF	TGCGCCAGCAGGTGGGACTCCTCCCCATCCGAGCAGTACTTC	few	TRBJ2-7	TRBV5-1	.
CASSWVASGANVLTF	TGTGCCAGCAGCTGGGTCGCGTCTGGGGCCAACGTCCTGACTTTC	.	TRBJ2-6	TRBV7-2	.
CASSQGRREGEQYF	TGTGCCAGCAGCCAAGGTCGCAGGGAAGGCGAGCAGTACTTC	few	TRBJ2-7	TRBV3-1	.
CATSRGESYNEQFF	TGTGCCACCAGCAGGGGAGAGTCCTACAATGAGCAGTTCTTC	few	TRBJ2-1	TRBV15	.
CASSLAGSGGGNEQFF	TGCGCCAGCAGCTTGGCGGGTAGCGGGGGAGGGAATGAGCAGTTCTTC	.	TRBJ2-1	TRBV5-1	TRBD2
CASSPTTGADEQYF	TGTGCCAGCAGCCCGACCACAGGGGCCGACGAGCAGTACTTC	.	TRBJ2-7	TRBV9	TRBD1
CASSVRGRVTDTQYF	TGTGCCAGCAGCGTTCGCGGGAGGGTAACAGATACGCAGTATTTT	.	TRBJ2-3	TRBV9	TRBD2
CASSLHPGQGGYEQYF	TGTGCCAGCAGTCTCCACCCGGGACAGGGAGGCTACGAGCAGTACTTC	few	TRBJ2-7	TRBV12-3/TRBV12-4	TRBD1
CSARGVVYNEQFF	TGCAGTGCTAGGGGAGTTGTATACAATGAGCAGTTCTTC	few	TRBJ2-1	TRBV20-1	.
CSAQTSGAYNEQFF	TGCAGTGCACAGACTAGTGGTGCCTACAATGAGCAGTTCTTC	.	TRBJ2-1	TRBV20-1	.
CAISDPGTSGGPSSYNEQFF	TGTGCCATCAGTGACCCCGGGACTAGCGGGGGACCCAGCTCCTACAATGAGCAGTTCTTC	.	TRBJ2-1	TRBV10-3	TRBD2
CSVVGNWGAYGYTF	TGCAGCGTTGTCGGTAATTGGGGGGCCTATGGCTACACCTTC	few	TRBJ1-2	TRBV29-1	.
CSARSTGRHEQYF	TGCAGTGCTAGATCGACAGGGCGCCACGAGCAGTACTTC	few	TRBJ2-7	TRBV20-1	TRBD1
CASSLGGTTHGGEQFF	TGTGCCAGCAGCTTAGGCGGTACAACCCACGGGGGTGAGCAGTTCTTC	few	TRBJ2-1	TRBV7-2	.
CASSFSGGTTDTQYF	TGTGCCAGCAGCTTTAGCGGGGGAACCACAGATACGCAGTATTTT	.	TRBJ2-3	TRBV11-2	TRBD2
CASSLEAAWAFF	TGTGCCAGCAGCTTAGAGGCCGCTTGGGCTTTCTTT	few	TRBJ1-1	TRBV7-9	.
CSARDSSGRGSYNEQFF	TGCAGTGCTAGGGACTCGAGCGGGAGGGGGTCCTACAATGAGCAGTTCTTC	.	TRBJ2-1	TRBV20-1	TRBD2
CASSLEYHEQFF	TGCGCCAGCAGCTTAGAATACCATGAGCAGTTCTTC	.	TRBJ2-1	TRBV5-1	.
CSARPGGLNNEQFF	TGCAGTGCTAGACCCGGGGGCCTGAACAATGAGCAGTTCTTC	.	TRBJ2-1	TRBV20-1	.
CSARRYPAEAFF	TGCAGTGCTAGACGGTACCCGGCTGAAGCTTTCTTT	few	TRBJ1-1	TRBV20-1	.
CASSVGGSGRPDTQYF	TGTGCCAGCAGCGTAGGAGGTAGCGGGAGACCAGATACGCAGTATTTT	few	TRBJ2-3	TRBV9	TRBD2
CASSQVGTSVHNEQFF	TGTGCCAGCAGCCAAGTCGGGACTAGCGTACACAATGAGCAGTTCTTC	.	TRBJ2-1	TRBV4-2	TRBD2
CSVAGTGVQYF	TGCAGCGTTGCAGGGACAGGGGTTCAGTACTTC	many	TRBJ2-5	TRBV29-1	TRBD1
CASSLWAAQETQYF	TGTGCCAGCAGCTTGTGGGCAGCCCAAGAGACCCAGTACTTC	few	TRBJ2-5	TRBV5-6	.
CASSQWRASGVPDTQYF	TGTGCCAGCAGCCAATGGAGGGCGAGCGGGGTCCCAGATACGCAGTATTTT	.	TRBJ2-3	TRBV3-1	TRBD2
CASSQDWYSGTSYEQYF	TGCGCCAGCAGCCAAGATTGGTACTCCGGGACTAGCTACGAGCAGTACTTC	.	TRBJ2-7	TRBV4-3	TRBD2
CSAPFRTTYNEQFF	TGCAGTGCTCCGTTTAGGACTACCTACAATGAGCAGTTCTTC	few	TRBJ2-1	TRBV20-1	.
CAISESVDTQYF	TGTGCCATCAGTGAGTCAGTGGATACGCAGTATTTT	few	TRBJ2-3	TRBV10-3	.
CAIRGSDYGYTF	TGTGCCATCAGGGGATCGGACTATGGCTACACCTTC	.	TRBJ1-2	TRBV10-3	.